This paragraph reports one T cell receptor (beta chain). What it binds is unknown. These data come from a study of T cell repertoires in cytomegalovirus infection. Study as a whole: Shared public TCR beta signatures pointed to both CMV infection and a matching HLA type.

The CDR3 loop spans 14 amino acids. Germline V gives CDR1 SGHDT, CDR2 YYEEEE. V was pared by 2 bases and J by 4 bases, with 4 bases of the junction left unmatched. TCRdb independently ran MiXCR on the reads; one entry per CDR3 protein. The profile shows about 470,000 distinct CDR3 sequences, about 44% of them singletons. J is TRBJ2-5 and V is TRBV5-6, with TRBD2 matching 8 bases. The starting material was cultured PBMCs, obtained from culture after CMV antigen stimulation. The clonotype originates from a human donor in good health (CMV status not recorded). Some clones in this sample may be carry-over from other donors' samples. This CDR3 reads CASSLGTRGETQYF. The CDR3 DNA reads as TGTGCCAGCAGCTTAGGGACTAGAGGAGAGACCCAGTACTTC.